The 7 T cell receptor beta chains in this list originate from one sample, sequenced in a study of human T cells and chemical hapten exposure. TCRdb reanalysed the RACE reads using MiXCR and keeps one entry per CDR3 protein. The sample carries some 38,000 distinct CDR3 sequences, approximately 7.6% recorded once. The time point: pre-sensitization, week 0. The treatment here: therapeutic diphenylcyclopropenone sensitization with weekly scalp DPC. The material was whole blood, obtained in connection with sensitization to the hapten diphenylcyclopropenone (DPC). The receptors were gathered from a woman in her forties or fifties with alopecia areata. Some clones in this sample may be carry-over from other donors' samples.

The V and J genes are TRBV7-9 and TRBJ1-1, with D perhaps matching TRBD1 (5 bases). CDR1 is SEHNR and CDR2 is FQNEAQ in the germline V gene (reference sequence). Trimming stripped 6 bases from V and 1 base from J, with 15 bases between. The CDR3 has 15 amino acids. This CDR3 is CASRRDGTSNTEAFF. CDR3 nucleotides: TGTGCCAGCAGGAGGGACGGCACATCGAACACTGAAGCTTTCTTT.

This clonotype was recorded many times. The genes are TRBV20-1 and TRBJ2-7, with 11 nucleotides matching TRBD2. CDR3 length: 17 residues. V shed 4 bases and J 0 bases; nucleotides not matched to a gene: 11. Looked up from germline, CDR1 is DFQATT and CDR2 is SNEGSKA (reference sequence). CDR3 sequence: CSANLNLGLAASYEQYF. Written as DNA, the CDR3 is TGCAGTGCTAATCTCAATTTGGGACTAGCGGCCTCCTACGAGCAGTACTTC.

This clonotype was found a few times. This rearrangement joins TRBV7-9 to TRBJ2-2; TRBD2 agrees at 9 bases. Germline CDR1 SEHNR, CDR2 FQNEAQ (reference sequence). The CDR3 extends over 15 amino acids. The V segment lost 3 bases and the J segment 3 bases; nucleotides outside the gene matches: 2. Here the CDR3 reads CASSFLAGHTGELFF. The CDR3 DNA reads as TGTGCCAGCAGCTTCCTAGCGGGGCACACCGGGGAGCTGTTTTTT. Complete variable domain (other parts from reference TRBV7-9 and TRBJ2-2): DTGVSQNPRHKITKRGQNVTFRCDPISEHNRLYWYRQTLGQGPEFLTYFQNEAQLEKSRLLSDRFSAERPKGSFSTLEIQRTEQGDSAMYLCASSFLAGHTGELFFGEGSRLTVL.

This clonotype occurred many times. The chain uses TRBV20-1 and TRBJ1-4, with TRBD1 as a possible D gene (5 bases). CDR3 size: 13 residues. Between the trimmed V and J ends, which lost 3 bases and 3 bases, there was a span of 8 bases. Germline V lookup: CDR1 DFQATT, CDR2 SNEGSKA (reference sequence). The CDR3 DNA reads as TGCAGTGCTAGTCGAGGGGCTAATGAAAAACTGTTTTTT. This gives the protein CSASRGANEKLFF.

This clonotype has at least ten counts. The chain employs TRBV28 and TRBJ2-7; D is unclear. This CDR3 has 12 amino acids. The germline V and J ends were trimmed by 6 bases and 1 base, with 7 bases remaining between them. CDR1 MDHEN and CDR2 SYDVKM come from the germline V gene. The CDR3 bases are TGTGCCAGCAGCTCAGTATCCTACGAGCAGTACTTC. Amino acid sequence: CASSSVSYEQYF.

This clonotype occurred many times. The chain recombines TRBV10-1 with TRBJ2-7; D remains unclear. From germline, CDR1 is WNHNN and CDR2 SYGVQD (reference sequence). The CDR3 spans 13 residues. The V end lost 3 bases, the J end lost 2 bases, and 8 bases lay between the germline ends. The CDR3 spells CASSDAAAYEQYF. In DNA, the CDR3 is TGCGCCAGCAGTGATGCTGCGGCCTACGAGCAGTACTTC.

This clonotype was picked up a small number of times. J is TRBJ1-6 and V is TRBV3-1; no definite D call. The germline V gene has CDR1 LGHDT and CDR2 YNNKEL (reference sequence). CDR3 size: 12 residues. Trimming took 4 bases from V and 5 from J, leaving 3 bases between them. CDR3 in DNA: TGTGCCAGCAGCCTTGATAATTCACCCCTCCACTTT. This translates into CASSLDNSPLHF.